This TCR beta chain was sequenced for a study of blood T cell repertoires in COVID-19. As for the study in general: PBMCs, B-cell-depleted T cells, or T cells provided the cDNA or gDNA that made up the material.

This clone was seen only once. The V gene lost 6 bases and the J gene lost 4 bases, with 16 bases spanning the gap. This CDR3 is 14 amino acids long. From germline, CDR1 is SGHDT and CDR2 YYEEEE. How the authors handled the data: Estimates of nucleated cell counts were drawn from the amplification of reference gene primers. Clones were read by immunoSEQ multiplex PCR, and TCRdb kept only the in-frame ones, dropping some. D and trimming come from the DNA, and the V and J calls and clone size come from that table. The sample holds some 200,000 clones; 84% are singletons and the top ten take 2% to 2.5%. V usage is TRBV5-6 and J usage is TRBJ1-2; possibly TRBD1 for D (6 bases). Source material: peripheral blood. The receptor's source is an older woman with acute or convalescent COVID-19. CDR3 sequence reads: CASTRHQGSYGYTF. The CDR3 DNA follows: TGTGCCAGCACCCGACATCAGGGGAGCTATGGCTACACCTTC.